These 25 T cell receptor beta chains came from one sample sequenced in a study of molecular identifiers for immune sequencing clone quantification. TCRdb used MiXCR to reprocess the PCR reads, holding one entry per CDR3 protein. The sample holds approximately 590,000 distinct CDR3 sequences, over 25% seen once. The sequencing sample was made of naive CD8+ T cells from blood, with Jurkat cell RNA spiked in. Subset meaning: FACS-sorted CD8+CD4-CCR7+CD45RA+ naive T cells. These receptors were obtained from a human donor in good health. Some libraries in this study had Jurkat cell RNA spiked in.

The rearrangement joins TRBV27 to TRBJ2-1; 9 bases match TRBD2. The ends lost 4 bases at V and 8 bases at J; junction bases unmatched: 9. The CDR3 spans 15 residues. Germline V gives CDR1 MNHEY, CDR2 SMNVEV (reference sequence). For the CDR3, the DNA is TGTGCCAGCAGTTCGCCAGCGGGAGGCGCCCATGAGCAGTTCTTC. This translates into CASSSPAGGAHEQFF.

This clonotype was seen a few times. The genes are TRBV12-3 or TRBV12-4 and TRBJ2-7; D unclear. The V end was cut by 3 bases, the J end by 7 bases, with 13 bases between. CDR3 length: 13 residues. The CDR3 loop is CASSFNSPWEQYF. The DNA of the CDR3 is TGTGCCAGCAGTTTTAACAGTCCTTGGGAGCAGTACTTC.

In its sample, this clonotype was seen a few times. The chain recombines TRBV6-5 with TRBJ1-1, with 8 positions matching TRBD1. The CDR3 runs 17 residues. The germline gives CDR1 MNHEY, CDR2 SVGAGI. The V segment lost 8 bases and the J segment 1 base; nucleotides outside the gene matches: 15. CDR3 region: CASFSSPGGAWNTEAFF. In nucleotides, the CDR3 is TGTGCCAGCTTTTCCTCCCCAGGGGGCGCCTGGAACACTGAAGCTTTCTTT.

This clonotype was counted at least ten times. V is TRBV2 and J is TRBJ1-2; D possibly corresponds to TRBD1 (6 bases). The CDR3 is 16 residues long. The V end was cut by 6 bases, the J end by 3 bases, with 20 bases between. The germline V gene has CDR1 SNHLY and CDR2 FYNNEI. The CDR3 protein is CASRTYPGEQYYGYTF. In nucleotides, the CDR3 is TGTGCCAGCAGGACCTACCCAGGGGAGCAATACTATGGCTACACCTTC.

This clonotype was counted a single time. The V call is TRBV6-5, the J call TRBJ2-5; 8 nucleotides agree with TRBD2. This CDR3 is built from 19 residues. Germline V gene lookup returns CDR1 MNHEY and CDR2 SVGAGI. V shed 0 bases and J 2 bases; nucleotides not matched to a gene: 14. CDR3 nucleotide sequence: TGTGCCAGCAGTTACTCTATTTTCACTAGCGGTCAACCACAAGAGACCCAGTACTTC. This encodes CASSYSIFTSGQPQETQYF.

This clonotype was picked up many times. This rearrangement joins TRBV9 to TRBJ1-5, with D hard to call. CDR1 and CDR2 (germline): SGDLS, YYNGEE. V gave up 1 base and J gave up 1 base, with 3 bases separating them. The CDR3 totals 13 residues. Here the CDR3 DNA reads TGTGCCAGCAGCGTAAACAGCAATCAGCCCCAGCATTTT. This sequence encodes CASSVNSNQPQHF.

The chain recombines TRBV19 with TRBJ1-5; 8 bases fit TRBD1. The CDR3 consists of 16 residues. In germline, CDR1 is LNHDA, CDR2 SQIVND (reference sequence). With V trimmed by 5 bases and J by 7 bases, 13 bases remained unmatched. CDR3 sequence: CASSPQFRGRGQPQHF. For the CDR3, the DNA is TGTGCCAGTAGTCCACAATTCAGGGGGCGGGGGCAGCCCCAGCATTTT. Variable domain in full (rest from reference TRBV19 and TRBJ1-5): DGGITQSPKYLFRKEGQNVTLSCEQNLNHDAMYWYRQDPGQGLRLIYYSQIVNDFQKGDIAEGYSVSREKKESFPLTVTSAQKNPTAFYLCASSPQFRGRGQPQHFGDGTRLSIL.

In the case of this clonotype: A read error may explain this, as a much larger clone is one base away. CDR3 region: CVSSFAQGTLYEQYF. The CDR3 nucleotides read TGTGTCAGCAGCTTTGCCCAGGGGACTTTATACGAGCAGTACTTC. The gene calls are TRBV7-8 and TRBJ2-7; D is perhaps TRBD1 or TRBD2 (6 bases each). The CDR3 contains 15 residues. Germline V gene data show CDR1 as SGHVS and CDR2 as FQNEAQ.

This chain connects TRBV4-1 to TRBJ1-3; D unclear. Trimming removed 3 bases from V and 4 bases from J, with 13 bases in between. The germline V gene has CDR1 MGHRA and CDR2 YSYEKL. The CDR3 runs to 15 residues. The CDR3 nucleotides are TGCGCCAGCAGCCACTCGGGCCCTGAAGGAAACACCATATATTTT. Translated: CASSHSGPEGNTIYF.

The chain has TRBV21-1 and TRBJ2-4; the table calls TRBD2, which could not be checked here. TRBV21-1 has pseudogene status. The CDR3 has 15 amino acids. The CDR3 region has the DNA TGTGCCAGCAGCAAAGGCGGCCTCCTTTGGAACATTCAGTACTTC. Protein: CASSKGGLLWNIQYF.

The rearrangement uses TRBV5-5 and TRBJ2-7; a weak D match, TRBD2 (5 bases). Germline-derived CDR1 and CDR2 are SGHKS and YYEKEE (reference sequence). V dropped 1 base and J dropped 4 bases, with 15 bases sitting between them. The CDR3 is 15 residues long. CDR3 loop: CASSLRLVGVYEQYF. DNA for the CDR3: TGTGCCAGCAGCTTGAGGCTAGTGGGAGTTTACGAGCAGTACTTC. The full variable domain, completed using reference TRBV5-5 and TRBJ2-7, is DAGVTQSPTHLIKTRGQQVTLRCSPISGHKSVSWYQQVLGQGPQFIFQYYEKEERGRGNFPDRFSARQFPNYSSELNVNALLLGDSALYLCASSLRLVGVYEQYFGPGTRLTVT.

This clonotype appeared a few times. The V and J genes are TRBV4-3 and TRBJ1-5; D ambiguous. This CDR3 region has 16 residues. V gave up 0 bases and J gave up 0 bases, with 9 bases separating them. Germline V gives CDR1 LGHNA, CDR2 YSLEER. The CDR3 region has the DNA TGCGCCAGCAGCCAAGAAGCGGGTATTAGCAATCAGCCCCAGCATTTT. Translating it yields CASSQEAGISNQPQHF.

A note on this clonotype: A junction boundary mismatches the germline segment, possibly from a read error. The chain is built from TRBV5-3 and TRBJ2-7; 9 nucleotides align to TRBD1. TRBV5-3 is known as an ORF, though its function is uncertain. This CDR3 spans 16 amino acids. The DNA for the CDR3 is TGTGCCAGCAGCTTGGCCGACAGGGGGTATTCCTACGAGCAGTACTTC. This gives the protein CASSLADRGYSYEQYF.

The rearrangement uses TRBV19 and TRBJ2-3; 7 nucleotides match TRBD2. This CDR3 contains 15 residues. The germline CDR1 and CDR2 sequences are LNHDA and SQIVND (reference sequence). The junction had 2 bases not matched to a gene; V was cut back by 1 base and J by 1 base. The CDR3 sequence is CASSIVSGGTDTQYF. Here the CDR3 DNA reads TGTGCCAGTAGTATAGTGAGCGGGGGCACAGATACGCAGTATTTT.

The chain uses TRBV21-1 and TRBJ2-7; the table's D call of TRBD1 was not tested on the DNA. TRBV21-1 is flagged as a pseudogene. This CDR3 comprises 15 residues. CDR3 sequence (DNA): TGTGCCAGCAGCAAAGTCGGACAGAGCTCCTACGAGCAGTACTTC. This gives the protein CASSKVGQSSYEQYF.

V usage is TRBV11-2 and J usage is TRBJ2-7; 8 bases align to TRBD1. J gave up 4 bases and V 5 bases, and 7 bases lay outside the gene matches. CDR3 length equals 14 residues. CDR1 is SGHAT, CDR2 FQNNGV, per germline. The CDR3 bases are TGTGCCAGCAGCGAAAGGGACAGGTGGTACGAGCAGTACTTC. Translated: CASSERDRWYEQYF.

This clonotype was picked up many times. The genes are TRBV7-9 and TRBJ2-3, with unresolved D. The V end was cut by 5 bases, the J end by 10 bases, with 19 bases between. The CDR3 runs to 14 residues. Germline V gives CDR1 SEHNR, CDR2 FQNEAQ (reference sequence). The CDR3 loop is CASSATGAPVAQYF. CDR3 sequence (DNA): TGTGCCAGCAGCGCGACGGGTGCTCCCGTGGCGCAGTATTTT.

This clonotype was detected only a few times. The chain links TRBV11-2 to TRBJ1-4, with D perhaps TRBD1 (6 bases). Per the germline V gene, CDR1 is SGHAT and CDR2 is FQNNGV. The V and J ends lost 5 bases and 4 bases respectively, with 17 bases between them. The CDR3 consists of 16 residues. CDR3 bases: TGTGCCAGCAGCCGGACAGCAGATTACTTTAATGAAAAACTGTTTTTT. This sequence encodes CASSRTADYFNEKLFF.

The CDR3 loop is CASSSPPEAGMRDEQFF. DNA of the CDR3: TGTGCCAGCAGCTCTCCGCCCGAAGCGGGGATGAGGGATGAGCAGTTCTTC. The chain is built from TRBV7-9 and TRBJ2-1; the match to TRBD2 covers 7 bases. This CDR3 comprises 17 residues. Germline lookup yields CDR1 SEHNR and CDR2 FQNEAQ (reference sequence). Germline trimming cut 4 bases from V and 8 bases from J; bases unmatched to any gene: 17.

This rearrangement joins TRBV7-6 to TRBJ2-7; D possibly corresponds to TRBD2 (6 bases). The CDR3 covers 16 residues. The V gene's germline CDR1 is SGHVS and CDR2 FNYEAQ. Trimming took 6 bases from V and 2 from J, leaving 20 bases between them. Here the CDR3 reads CASSFFGPGDAYEQYF. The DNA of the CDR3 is TGTGCCAGCAGTTTCTTCGGACCGGGGGATGCCTACGAGCAGTACTTC.

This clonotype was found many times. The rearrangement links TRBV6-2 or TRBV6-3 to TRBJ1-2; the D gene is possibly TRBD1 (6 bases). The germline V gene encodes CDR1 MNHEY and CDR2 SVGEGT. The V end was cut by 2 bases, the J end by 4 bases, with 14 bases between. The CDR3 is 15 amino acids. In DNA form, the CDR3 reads TGTGCCAGCAGTTACCCCTTGACAGGAACCTATGGCTACACCTTC. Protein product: CASSYPLTGTYGYTF.

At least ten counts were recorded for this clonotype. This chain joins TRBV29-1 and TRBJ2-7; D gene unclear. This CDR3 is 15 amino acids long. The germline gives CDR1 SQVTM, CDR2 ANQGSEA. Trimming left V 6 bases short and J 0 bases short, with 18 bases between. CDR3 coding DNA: TGCAGCGTGTGGCTGGGCAGGCCCAGCTCCTACGAGCAGTACTTC. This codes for CSVWLGRPSSYEQYF.

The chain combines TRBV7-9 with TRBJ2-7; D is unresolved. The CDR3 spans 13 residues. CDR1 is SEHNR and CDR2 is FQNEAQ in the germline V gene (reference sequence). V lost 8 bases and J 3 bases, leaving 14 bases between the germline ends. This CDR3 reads CASLTKDDYEQYF. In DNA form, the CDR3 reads TGTGCCAGCCTGACAAAAGATGACTACGAGCAGTACTTC.

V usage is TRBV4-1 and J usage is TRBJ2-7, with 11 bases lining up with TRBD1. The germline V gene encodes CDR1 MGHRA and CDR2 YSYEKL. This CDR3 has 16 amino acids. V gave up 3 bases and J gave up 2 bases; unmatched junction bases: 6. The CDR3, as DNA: TGCGCCAGCAGCCATCCCGGGACAGGGGGGCCCTACGAGCAGTACTTC. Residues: CASSHPGTGGPYEQYF.

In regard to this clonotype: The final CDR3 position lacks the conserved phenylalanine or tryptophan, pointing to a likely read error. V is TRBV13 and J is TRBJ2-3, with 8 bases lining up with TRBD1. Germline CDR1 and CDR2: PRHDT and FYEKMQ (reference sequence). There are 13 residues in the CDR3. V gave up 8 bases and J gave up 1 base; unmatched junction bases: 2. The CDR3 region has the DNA TGTGCCAGCGACAGGGGACGCACAGATACGCAGTATTCT. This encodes CASDRGRTDTQYS.